Below, one T cell receptor (beta chain) is given with its context. The CDR3 is 15 residues long. Unmatched junction bases numbered 11, after V lost 6 bases and J lost 7 bases. CDR1 is MDHEN, CDR2 SYDVKM, per germline. The data were taken from a study of blood T cell repertoires in COVID-19. Study-wide context: Researchers got acute and convalescent COVID-19 samples from the United States, Italy and Spain. T cells, B-cell-depleted T cells, or PBMCs provided the cDNA or gDNA that served as material.

Only in-frame clones appear in the TCRdb table, and some are missing; sequencing was by immunoSEQ multiplex PCR. The repertoire consists of around 250,000 clones, with under 85% occurring once and the leading ten covering roughly 2%. The V call is TRBV28, the J call TRBJ2-5, with TRBD1 matching over 10 bases. Sequenced material: peripheral blood. The receptor's source is a man younger than 40 who had recovered from COVID-19. In DNA form, the CDR3 reads TGTGCCAGCAGAACCCCGACAGGGGGCGCGGGGACCCAGTACTTC. As protein: CASRTPTGGAGTQYF.